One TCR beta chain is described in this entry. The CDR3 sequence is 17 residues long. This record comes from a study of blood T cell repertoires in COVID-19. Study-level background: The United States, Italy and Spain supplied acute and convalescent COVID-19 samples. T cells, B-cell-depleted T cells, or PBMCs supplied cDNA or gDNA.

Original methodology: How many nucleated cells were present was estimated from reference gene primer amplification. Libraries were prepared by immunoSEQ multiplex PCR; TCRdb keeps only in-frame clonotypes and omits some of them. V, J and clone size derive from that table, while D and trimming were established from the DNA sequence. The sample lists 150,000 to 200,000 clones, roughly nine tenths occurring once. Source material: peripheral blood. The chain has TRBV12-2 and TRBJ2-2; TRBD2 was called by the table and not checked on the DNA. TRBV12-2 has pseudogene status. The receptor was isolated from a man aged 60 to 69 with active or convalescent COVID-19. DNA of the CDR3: TGTGCAAGTCGCTTAGGTGTGAGCGGGGGGAACACCGGGGAGCTGTTTTTT. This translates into CASRLGVSGGNTGELFF.